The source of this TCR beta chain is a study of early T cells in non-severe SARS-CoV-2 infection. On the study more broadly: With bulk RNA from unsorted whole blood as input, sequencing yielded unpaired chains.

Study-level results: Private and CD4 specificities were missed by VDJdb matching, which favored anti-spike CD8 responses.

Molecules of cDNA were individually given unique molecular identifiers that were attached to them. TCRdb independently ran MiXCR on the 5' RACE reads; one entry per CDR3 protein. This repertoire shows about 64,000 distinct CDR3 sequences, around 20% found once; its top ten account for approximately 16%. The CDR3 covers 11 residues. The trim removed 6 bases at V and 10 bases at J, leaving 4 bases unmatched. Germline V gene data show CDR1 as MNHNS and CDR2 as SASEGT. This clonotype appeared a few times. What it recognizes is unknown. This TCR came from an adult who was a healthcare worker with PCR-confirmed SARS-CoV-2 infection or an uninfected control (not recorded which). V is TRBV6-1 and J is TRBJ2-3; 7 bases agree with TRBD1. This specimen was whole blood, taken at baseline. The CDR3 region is CASRRQGAQYF. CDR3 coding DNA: TGTGCCAGCAGGAGACAGGGAGCGCAGTATTTT.